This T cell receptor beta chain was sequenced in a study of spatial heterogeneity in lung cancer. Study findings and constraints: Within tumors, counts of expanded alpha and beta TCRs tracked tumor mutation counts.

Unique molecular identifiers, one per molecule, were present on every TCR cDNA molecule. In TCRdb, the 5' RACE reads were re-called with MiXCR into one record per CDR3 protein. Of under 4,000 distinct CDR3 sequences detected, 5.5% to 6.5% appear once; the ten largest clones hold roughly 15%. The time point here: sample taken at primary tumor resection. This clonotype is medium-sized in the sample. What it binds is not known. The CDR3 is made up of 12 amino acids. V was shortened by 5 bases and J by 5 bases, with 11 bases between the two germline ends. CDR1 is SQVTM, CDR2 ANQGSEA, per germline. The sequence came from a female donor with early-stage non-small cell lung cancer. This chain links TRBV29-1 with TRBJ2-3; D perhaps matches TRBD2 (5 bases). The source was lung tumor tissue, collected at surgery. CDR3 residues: CSVPLAIDTQYF. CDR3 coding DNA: TGCAGCGTTCCCCTAGCCATAGATACGCAGTATTTT.